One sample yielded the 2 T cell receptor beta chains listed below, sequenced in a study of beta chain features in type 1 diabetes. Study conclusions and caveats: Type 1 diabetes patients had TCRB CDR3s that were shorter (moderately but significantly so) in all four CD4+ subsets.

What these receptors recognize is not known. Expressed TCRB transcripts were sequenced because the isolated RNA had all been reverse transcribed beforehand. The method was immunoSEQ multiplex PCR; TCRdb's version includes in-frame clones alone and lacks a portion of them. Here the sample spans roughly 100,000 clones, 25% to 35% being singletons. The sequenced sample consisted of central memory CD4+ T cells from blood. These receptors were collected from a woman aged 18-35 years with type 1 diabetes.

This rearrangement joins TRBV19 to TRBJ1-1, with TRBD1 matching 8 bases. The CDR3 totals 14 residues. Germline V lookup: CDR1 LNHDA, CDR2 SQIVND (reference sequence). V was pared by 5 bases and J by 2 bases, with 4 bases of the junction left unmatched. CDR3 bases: TGTGCCAGTAGTGTTGACAGGGGCAACACTGAAGCTTTCTTT. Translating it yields CASSVDRGNTEAFF.

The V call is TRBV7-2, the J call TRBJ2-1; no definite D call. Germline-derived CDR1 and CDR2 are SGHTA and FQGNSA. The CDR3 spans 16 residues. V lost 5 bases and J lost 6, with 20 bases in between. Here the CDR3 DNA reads TGTGCCAGCAGCCCCCCCTCAGGCCTCCCAGGCAATGAGCAGTTCTTC. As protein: CASSPPSGLPGNEQFF. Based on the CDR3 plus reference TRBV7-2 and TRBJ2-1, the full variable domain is GAGVSQSPSNKVTEKGKDVELRCDPISGHTALYWYRQSLGQGLEFLIYFQGNSAPDKSGLPSDRFSAERTGGSVSTLTIQRTQQEDSAVYLCASSPPSGLPGNEQFFGPGTRLTVL.